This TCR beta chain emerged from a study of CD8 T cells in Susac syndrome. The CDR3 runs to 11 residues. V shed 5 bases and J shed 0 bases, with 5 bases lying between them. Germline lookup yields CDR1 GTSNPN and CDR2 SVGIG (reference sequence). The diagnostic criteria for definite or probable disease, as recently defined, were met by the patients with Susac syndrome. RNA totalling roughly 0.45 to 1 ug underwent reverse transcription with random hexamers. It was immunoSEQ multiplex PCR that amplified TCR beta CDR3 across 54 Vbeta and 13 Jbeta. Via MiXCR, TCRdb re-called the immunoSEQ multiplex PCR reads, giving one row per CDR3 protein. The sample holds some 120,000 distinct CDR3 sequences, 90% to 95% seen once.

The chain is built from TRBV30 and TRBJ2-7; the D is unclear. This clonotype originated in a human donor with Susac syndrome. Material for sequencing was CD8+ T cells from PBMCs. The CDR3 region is CAWGPSYEQYF. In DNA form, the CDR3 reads TGTGCCTGGGGGCCCTCCTACGAGCAGTACTTC.